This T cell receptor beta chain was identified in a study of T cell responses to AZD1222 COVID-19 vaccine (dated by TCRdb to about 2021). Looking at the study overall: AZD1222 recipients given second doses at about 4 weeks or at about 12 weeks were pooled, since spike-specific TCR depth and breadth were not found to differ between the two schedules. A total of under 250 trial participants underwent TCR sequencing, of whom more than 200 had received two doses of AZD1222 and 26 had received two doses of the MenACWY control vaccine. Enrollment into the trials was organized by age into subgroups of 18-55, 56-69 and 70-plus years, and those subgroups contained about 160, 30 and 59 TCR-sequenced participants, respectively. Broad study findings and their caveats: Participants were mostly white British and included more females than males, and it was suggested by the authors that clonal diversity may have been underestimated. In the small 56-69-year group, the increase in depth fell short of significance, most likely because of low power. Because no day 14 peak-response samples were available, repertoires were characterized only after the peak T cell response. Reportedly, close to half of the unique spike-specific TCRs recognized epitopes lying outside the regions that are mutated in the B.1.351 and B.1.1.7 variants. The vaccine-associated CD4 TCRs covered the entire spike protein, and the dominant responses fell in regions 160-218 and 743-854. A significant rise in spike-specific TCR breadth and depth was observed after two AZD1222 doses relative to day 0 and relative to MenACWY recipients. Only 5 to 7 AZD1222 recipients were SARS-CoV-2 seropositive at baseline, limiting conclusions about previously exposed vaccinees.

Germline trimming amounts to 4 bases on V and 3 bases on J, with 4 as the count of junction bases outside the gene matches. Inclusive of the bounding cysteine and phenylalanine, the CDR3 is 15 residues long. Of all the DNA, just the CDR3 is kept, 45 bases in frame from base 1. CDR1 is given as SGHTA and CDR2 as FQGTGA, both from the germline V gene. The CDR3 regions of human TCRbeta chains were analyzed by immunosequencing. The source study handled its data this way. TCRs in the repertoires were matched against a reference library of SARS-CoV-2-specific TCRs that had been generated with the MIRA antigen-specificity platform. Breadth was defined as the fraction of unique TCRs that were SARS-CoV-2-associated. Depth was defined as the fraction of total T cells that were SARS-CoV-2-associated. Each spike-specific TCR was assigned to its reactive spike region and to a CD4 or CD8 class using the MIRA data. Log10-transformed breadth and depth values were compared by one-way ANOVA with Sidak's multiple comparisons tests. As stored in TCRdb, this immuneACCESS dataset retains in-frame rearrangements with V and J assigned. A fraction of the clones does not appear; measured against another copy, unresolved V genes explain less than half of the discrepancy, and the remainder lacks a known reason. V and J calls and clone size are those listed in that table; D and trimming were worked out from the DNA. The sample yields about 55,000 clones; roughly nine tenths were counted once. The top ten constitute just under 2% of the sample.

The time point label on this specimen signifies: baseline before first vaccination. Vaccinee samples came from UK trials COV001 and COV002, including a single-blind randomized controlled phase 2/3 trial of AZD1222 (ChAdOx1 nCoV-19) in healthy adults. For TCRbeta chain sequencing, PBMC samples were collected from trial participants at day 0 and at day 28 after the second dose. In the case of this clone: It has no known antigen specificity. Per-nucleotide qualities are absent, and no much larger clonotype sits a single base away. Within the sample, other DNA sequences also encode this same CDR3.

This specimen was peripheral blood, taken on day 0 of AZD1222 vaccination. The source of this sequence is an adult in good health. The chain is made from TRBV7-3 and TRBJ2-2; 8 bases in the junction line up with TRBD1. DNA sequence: TGTGCCAGCAGCTCGACAGGGGCGGACACCGGGGAGCTGTTTTTT. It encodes CASSSTGADTGELFF.